Sequencing of this T cell receptor beta chain was carried out in a study of control samples from healthy donors and cancer patients. Only in-frame clones appear in the TCRdb table, and some are missing; sequencing was by immunoSEQ multiplex PCR. The table shows under 450,000 clones, with around nine tenths occurring only once. CDR3 size: 14 residues. Germline lookup yields CDR1 MNHEY and CDR2 SVGAGI. V lost 5 bases and J lost 3; bases outside the gene matches: 3. This clone was seen a single time. Sequencing input: PBMCs. This TCR derives from a man aged 35-49 years with head and neck cancer. The V and J genes are TRBV6-5 and TRBJ2-3; 9 bases align to TRBD1. The CDR3 DNA follows: TGTGCCAGCAGTAGGGACAGGGCGACAGATACGCAGTATTTT. This translates into CASSRDRATDTQYF.